This TCR beta chain stems from a study of graft-versus-host responses after intestinal transplantation. Sequenced by immunoSEQ multiplex PCR; TCRdb stores in-frame clones only, minus some. The sample consists of 80,000 or so clones, around 92% of them appearing once. General study points: Detection of GvH clones occurred in recipient marrow, and some had their first appearance in ileum or blood.

About this clone: Its antigen is currently unknown.

Trimming left V 0 bases short and J 0 bases short, with 8 bases between. The CDR3 runs 16 residues. The germline gives CDR1 LGHNA, CDR2 YNFKEQ. The TCR originated in a human patient who received an intestinal transplant, so some T cells may come from the graft donor. The V and J genes are TRBV4-2 and TRBJ1-4; D uncertain. Sequenced material: PBMCs, taken 98 days after intestinal transplantation. For the CDR3, the DNA is TGTGCCAGCAGCCAAGATCCGGCGGCAACTAATGAAAAACTGTTTTTT. Translation gives CASSQDPAATNEKLFF.